This entry lists 4 T cell receptor beta chains sequenced from one sample in a study of blood T cells in healthy people across ages. Primers used in a second PCR of roughly 7 to 12 cycles were a sample-barcoded 5' primer and a J-beta primer mix. In TCRdb, the 5' RACE reads were re-called with MiXCR into one record per CDR3 protein. The sample yields around 320,000 distinct CDR3 sequences, around 30% seen once. The specimen was blood. These receptors were collected from an older woman in good health.

This clonotype appeared a few times. The chain has TRBV21-1 and TRBJ1-5. TRBV21-1 is termed a pseudogene. This CDR3 comprises 14 residues. In nucleotides, the CDR3 is TGTGCCAGCAGCAAAGGGGCCGATAATCAGCCCCAGCATTTT. This encodes CASSKGADNQPQHF.

There are a few counts of this clonotype. This sequence joins TRBV5-1 and TRBJ2-1; TRBD2 agrees at 7 bases. Trimming at V came to 7 bases and at J to 7 bases, leaving 17 bases not matched to a gene. The CDR3 contains 16 residues. Germline V gene sequence: CDR1 SGHRS, CDR2 YFSETQ. The CDR3 here is CASRANLGGSSNEQFF. CDR3 in DNA: TGCGCCAGCCGAGCTAACCTGGGCGGGAGTTCTAATGAGCAGTTCTTC.

This clonotype was seen repeatedly, ten times or more. This chain connects TRBV13 to TRBJ2-7; D remains unclear. Trimming left V 2 bases short and J 3 bases short, with 5 bases between. The CDR3 spans 12 residues. Looked up from germline, CDR1 is PRHDT and CDR2 is FYEKMQ (reference sequence). In nucleotides, the CDR3 is TGTGCCAGCAGCTTACTGAGCTACGAGCAGTACTTC. This codes for CASSLLSYEQYF.

Many counts were recorded for this clonotype. V is TRBV15 and J is TRBJ1-1; D is unclear. The germline gives CDR1 LNHNV, CDR2 YYDKDF (reference sequence). This CDR3 has 17 amino acids. Trimming removed 0 bases from V and 4 bases from J, with 18 bases in between. The CDR3 DNA sequence: TGTGCCACCAGCAGAGAGGCATTAGGGTTCCGCGTCACTGAAGCTTTCTTT. Protein sequence: CATSREALGFRVTEAFF.